The following is a TCR beta chain sequence with its context. Its antigen remains unidentified. Germline V gene data show CDR1 as SGHRS and CDR2 as YFSETQ. The CDR3 has 14 residues. The V and J ends lost 1 base and 4 bases respectively, with 11 bases between them. The source of the sample is a study of cytomegalovirus exposure and HLA in healthy donors. Regarding the study as a whole: Reportedly, cytomegalovirus status was diagnosed with high sensitivity and specificity.

In the PCR, 60 Vbeta and 13 Jbeta primers were used. In the authors' workflow: About 88 million unique TCR beta chains, about 10 million of them shared, were counted by a later analysis. Assay used: immunoSEQ multiplex PCR; TCRdb lists only in-frame clones, some missing. That table supplies the V and J calls and clone size; D and trimming were determined from the DNA. The table records about 160,000 clones, more than 80% of them present only once. This chain links TRBV5-1 with TRBJ1-1; maybe TRBD1 (5 bases). This receptor was taken from a woman aged 25 to 39 in good health and CMV-seropositive. The sequenced sample was PBMCs. Written as DNA, the CDR3 is TGCGCCAGCAGCTTGCAAACGGGGGGCACTGAAGCTTTCTTT. This gives the protein CASSLQTGGTEAFF.